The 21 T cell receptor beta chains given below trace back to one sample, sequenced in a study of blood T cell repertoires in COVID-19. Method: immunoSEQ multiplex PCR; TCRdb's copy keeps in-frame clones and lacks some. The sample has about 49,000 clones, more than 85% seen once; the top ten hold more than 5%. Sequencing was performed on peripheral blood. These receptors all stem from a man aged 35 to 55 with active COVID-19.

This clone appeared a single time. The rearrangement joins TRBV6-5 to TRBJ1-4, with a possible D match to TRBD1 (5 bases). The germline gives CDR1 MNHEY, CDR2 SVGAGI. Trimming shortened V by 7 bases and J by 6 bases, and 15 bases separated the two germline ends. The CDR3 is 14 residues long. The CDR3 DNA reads TGTGCCAGCAACATTCCCAGGGTTGATGAAAAACTGTTTTTT. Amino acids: CASNIPRVDEKLFF.

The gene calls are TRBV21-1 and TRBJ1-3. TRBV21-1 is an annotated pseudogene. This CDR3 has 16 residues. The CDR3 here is CASSKGRSTSGNTIYF. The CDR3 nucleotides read TGTGCCAGCAGCAAAGGTCGGAGTACCTCTGGAAACACCATATATTTT.

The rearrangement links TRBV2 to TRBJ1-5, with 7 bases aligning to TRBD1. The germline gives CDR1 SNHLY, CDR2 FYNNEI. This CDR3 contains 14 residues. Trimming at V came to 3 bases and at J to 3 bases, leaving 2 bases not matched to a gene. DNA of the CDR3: TGTGCCAGCAGTGACGGACAGGACAATCAGCCCCAGCATTTT. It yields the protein CASSDGQDNQPQHF. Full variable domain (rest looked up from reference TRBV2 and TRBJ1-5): EPEVTQTPSHQVTQMGQEVILRCVPISNHLYFYWYRQILGQKVEFLVSFYNNEISEKSEIFDDQFSVERPDGSNFTLKIRSTKLEDSAMYFCASSDGQDNQPQHFGDGTRLSIL.

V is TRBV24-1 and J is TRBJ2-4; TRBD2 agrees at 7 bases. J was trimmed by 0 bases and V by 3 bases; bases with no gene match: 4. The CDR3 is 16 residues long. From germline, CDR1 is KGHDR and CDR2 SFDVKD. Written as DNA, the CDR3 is TGTGCCACCAGTGATCCATCGGGGGGAGCCAAAAACATTCAGTACTTC. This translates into CATSDPSGGAKNIQYF.

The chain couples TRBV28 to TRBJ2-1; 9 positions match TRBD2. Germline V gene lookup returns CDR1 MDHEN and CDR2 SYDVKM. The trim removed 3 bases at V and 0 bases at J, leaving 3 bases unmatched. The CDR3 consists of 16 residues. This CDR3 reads CASSFLAGRSYNEQFF. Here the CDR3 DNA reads TGTGCCAGCAGTTTCCTAGCGGGACGCTCCTACAATGAGCAGTTCTTC.

For the CDR3, the DNA is TGTGCCAGCAGCTGGGGACAGGGGGCTGCAGATACGCAGTATTTT. Its translation is CASSWGQGAADTQYF. The chain employs TRBV7-9 and TRBJ2-3; 12 nucleotides line up with TRBD1. Germline V lookup: CDR1 SEHNR, CDR2 FQNEAQ (reference sequence). The CDR3 contains 15 residues. V trimming: 4 bases; J trimming: 4 bases; junction bases outside the gene matches: 3.

This CDR3 is CASSLAASGRTTPYEQYF. The CDR3 nucleotides are TGCGCCAGCAGCTTGGCGGCTAGCGGGAGGACTACTCCCTACGAGCAGTACTTC. The J gene is TRBJ2-7, the V gene TRBV5-1; 11 bases are shared with TRBD2. Germline loops: CDR1 SGHRS, CDR2 YFSETQ. The CDR3 spans 18 residues. V gave up 0 bases and J gave up 2 bases; unmatched junction bases: 10.

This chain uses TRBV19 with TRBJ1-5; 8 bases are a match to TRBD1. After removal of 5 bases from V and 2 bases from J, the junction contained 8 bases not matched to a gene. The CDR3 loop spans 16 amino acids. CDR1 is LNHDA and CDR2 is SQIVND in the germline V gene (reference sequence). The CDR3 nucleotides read TGTGCCAGTAGTTTCGGGACAGGAACACGCAATCAGCCCCAGCATTTT. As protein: CASSFGTGTRNQPQHF.

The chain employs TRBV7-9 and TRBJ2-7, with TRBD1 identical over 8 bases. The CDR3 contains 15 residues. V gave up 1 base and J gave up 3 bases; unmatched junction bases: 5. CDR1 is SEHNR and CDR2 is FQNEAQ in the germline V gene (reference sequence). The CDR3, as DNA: TGTGCCAGCAGCTTAGTAGGGACAGGAGGCTACGAGCAGTACTTC. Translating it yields CASSLVGTGGYEQYF.

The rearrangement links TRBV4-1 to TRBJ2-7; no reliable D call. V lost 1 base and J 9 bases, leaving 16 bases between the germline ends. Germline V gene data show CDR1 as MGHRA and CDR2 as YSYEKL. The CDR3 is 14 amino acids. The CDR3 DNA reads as TGCGCCAGCAGCCAAGTCGGATGGCCGGCAGGGCAGTACTTC. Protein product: CASSQVGWPAGQYF.

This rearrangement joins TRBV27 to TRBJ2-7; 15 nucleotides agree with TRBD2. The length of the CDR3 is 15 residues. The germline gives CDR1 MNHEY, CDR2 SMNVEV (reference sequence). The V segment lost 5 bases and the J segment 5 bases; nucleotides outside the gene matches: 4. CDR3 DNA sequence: TGTGCCAGCAGTCCCTGGACTAGCGGGAGGGACGAGCAGTACTTC. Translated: CASSPWTSGRDEQYF.

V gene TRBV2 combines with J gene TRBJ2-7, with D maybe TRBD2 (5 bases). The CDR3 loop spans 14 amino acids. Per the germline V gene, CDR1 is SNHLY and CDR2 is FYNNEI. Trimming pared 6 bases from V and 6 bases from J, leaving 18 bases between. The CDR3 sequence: CASRLDTALREQYF. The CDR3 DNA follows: TGTGCCAGCAGACTAGACACCGCATTACGCGAGCAGTACTTC.

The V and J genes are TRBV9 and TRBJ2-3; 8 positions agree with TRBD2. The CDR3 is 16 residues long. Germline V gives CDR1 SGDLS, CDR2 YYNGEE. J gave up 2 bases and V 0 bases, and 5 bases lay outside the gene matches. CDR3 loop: CASSVVSGGLTDTQYF. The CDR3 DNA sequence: TGTGCCAGCAGCGTAGTCAGCGGGGGCCTCACAGATACGCAGTATTTT.

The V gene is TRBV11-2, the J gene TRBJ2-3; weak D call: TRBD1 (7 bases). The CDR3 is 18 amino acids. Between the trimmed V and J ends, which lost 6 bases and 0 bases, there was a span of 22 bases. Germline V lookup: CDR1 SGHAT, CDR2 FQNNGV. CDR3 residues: CASSRTGDSIVSTDTQYF. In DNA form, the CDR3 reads TGTGCCAGCAGTCGCACGGGGGACAGTATCGTTAGCACAGATACGCAGTATTTT.

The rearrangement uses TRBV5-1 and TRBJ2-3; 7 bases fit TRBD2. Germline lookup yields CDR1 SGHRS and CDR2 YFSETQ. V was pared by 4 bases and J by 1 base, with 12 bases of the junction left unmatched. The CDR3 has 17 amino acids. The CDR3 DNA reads TGCGCCAGCAGCCCCCGCTGGCAGGGAGGGGGCACAGATACGCAGTATTTT. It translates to CASSPRWQGGGTDTQYF. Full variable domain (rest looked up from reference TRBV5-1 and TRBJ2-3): KAGVTQTPRYLIKTRGQQVTLSCSPISGHRSVSWYQQTPGQGLQFLFEYFSETQRNKGNFPGRFSGRQFSNSRSEMNVSTLELGDSALYLCASSPRWQGGGTDTQYFGPGTRLTVL.

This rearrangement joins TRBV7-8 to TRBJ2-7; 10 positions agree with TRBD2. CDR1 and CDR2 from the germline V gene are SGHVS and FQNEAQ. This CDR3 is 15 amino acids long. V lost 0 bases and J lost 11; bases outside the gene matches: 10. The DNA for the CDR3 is TGTGCCAGCAGCTTAGCCCCCCGACTAGCGGGTTCTAAGTACTTC. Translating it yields CASSLAPRLAGSKYF.

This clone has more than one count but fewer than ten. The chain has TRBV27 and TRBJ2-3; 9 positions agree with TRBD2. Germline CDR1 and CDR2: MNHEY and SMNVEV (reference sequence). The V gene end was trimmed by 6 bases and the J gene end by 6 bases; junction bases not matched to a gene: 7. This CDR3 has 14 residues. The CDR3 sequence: CASSAVAGADTQYF. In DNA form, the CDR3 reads TGTGCCAGCAGCGCGGTAGCGGGAGCGGATACGCAGTATTTT.

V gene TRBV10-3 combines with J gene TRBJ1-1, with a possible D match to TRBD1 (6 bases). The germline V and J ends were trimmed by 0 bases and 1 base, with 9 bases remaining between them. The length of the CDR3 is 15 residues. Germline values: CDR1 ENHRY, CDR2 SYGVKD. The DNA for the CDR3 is TGTGCCATCAGTGAGTCGACAGGATCGAACACTGAAGCTTTCTTT. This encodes CAISESTGSNTEAFF.

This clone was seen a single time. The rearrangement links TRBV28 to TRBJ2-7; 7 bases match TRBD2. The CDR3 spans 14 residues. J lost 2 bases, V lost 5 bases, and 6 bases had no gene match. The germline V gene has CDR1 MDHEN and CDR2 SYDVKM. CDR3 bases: TGTGCCAGCAGTCTTCCTAGCGGAGCCTACGAGCAGTACTTC. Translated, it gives CASSLPSGAYEQYF.

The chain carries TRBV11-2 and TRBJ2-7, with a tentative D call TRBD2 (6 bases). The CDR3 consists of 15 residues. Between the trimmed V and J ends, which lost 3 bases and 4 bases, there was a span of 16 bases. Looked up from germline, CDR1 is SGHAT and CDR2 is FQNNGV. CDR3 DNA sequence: TGTGCCAGCAGCTTTTTCTCCGGGAGAGGGTACGAGCAGTACTTC. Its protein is CASSFFSGRGYEQYF.

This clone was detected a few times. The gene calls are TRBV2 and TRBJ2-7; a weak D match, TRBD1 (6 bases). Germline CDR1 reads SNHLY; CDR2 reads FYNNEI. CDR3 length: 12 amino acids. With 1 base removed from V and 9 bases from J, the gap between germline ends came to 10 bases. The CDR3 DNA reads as TGTGCCAGCAGTGAAGTCAGGGGCGCGCAGTACTTC. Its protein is CASSEVRGAQYF.